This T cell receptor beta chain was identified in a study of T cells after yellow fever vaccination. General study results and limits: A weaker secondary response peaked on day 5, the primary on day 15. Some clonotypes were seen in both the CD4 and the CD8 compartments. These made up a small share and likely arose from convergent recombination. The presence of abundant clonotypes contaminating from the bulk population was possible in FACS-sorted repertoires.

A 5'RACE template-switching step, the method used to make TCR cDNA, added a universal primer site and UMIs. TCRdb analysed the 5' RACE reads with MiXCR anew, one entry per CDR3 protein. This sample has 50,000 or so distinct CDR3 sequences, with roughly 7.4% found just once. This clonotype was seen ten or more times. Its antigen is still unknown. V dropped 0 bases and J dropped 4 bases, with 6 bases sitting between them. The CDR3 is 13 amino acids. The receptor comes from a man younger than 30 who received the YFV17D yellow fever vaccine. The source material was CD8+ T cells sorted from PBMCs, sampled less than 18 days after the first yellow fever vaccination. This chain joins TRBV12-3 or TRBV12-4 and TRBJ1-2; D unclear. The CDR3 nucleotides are TGTGCCAGCAGTTTAGCAGGGTTCTATGGCTACACCTTC. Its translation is CASSLAGFYGYTF.